This passage covers 21 T cell receptor beta chains from one sample sequenced in a study of CD8+ T cells in alopecia areata. RNA, once extracted, was reverse transcribed into cDNA for use as the sequencing template. Some clones are missing from TCRdb's copy, which holds only in-frame ones; the method was immunoSEQ multiplex PCR. The sample holds about 97,000 clones; roughly two fifths are singletons and the top ten take 1% to 1.5%. Sequences were obtained from CD4+ T cells sorted from blood. These receptors all come from a human donor with alopecia areata.

The chain's CDR3 is CSARDRGGYTF. The CDR3 bases are TGCAGTGCTAGAGACAGGGGCGGCTACACCTTC. The chain carries TRBV20-1 and TRBJ1-2, with a tentative D call TRBD1 (6 bases). V was shortened by 0 bases and J by 8 bases, with 7 bases between the two germline ends. The CDR3 has 11 residues. The germline V gene encodes CDR1 DFQATT and CDR2 SNEGSKA (reference sequence).

The chain combines TRBV5-1 with TRBJ1-1, with 7 bases identical to TRBD1. The CDR3 length is 13 residues. Germline V lookup: CDR1 SGHRS, CDR2 YFSETQ. The trim removed 2 bases at V and 8 bases at J, leaving 6 bases unmatched. DNA for the CDR3: TGCGCCAGCAGCTTAAGTCAGGGGGTCGAAGCTTTCTTT. Protein product: CASSLSQGVEAFF.

The gene calls are TRBV10-3 and TRBJ2-7; no clear D gene. V lost 6 bases and J lost 2, with 11 bases in between. The germline V gene has CDR1 ENHRY and CDR2 SYGVKD. CDR3 length: 13 residues. The CDR3 DNA reads as TGTGCCATCAGCCCTATCCCACCCTACGAGCAGTACTTC. Protein: CAISPIPPYEQYF.

The chain recombines TRBV10-3 with TRBJ1-1; 8 bases line up with TRBD1. Looked up from germline, CDR1 is ENHRY and CDR2 is SYGVKD. V was pared by 7 bases and J by 7 bases, with 8 bases of the junction left unmatched. CDR3 length equals 13 residues. The CDR3 DNA sequence: TGTGCCATCAAGGACAGGGCGGGGGGTGAAGCTTTCTTT. Protein: CAIKDRAGGEAFF.

This chain uses TRBV27 with TRBJ2-2; perhaps TRBD1 as D (6 bases). The CDR3 loop spans 16 amino acids. Trimming removed 6 bases at V and 0 bases at J, with 14 bases between. CDR1 is MNHEY, CDR2 SMNVEV, per germline (reference sequence). The CDR3 DNA reads as TGTGCCAGCAGGGATTCCGGGACAACGAACACCGGGGAGCTGTTTTTT. Translation gives CASRDSGTTNTGELFF.

This clone turned up a few times. The chain combines TRBV7-2 with TRBJ1-3; D unclear. There are 16 residues in the CDR3. Germline V CDR1 and CDR2: SGHTA, FQGNSA. Trimming took 0 bases from V and 0 from J, leaving 9 bases between them. CDR3 sequence (DNA): TGTGCCAGCAGCTTAGCGACCGGCCTCTCTGGAAACACCATATATTTT. Its translation: CASSLATGLSGNTIYF.

The rearrangement uses TRBV6-5 and TRBJ2-7; 9 bases agree with TRBD1. The CDR3 extends over 14 amino acids. V was clipped by 4 bases and J by 4 bases; unmatched bases: 5. Germline V gene lookup returns CDR1 MNHEY and CDR2 SVGAGI. For the CDR3, the DNA is TGTGCCAGCAGTTGGGACAGGGACCGTTACGAGCAGTACTTC. Residues: CASSWDRDRYEQYF.

This clone was detected only a few times. J is TRBJ2-7 and V is TRBV5-1; TRBD2 matches at 14 bases. Germline CDR1 and CDR2: SGHRS and YFSETQ. J lost 5 bases, V lost 1 base, and 11 bases had no gene match. The CDR3 runs 18 residues. The chain's CDR3 is CASSLSTGTSGSPHEQYF. DNA for the CDR3: TGCGCCAGCAGCTTGTCCACCGGGACTAGCGGGAGCCCCCACGAGCAGTACTTC.

The chain is built from TRBV29-1 and TRBJ2-5; a possible D gene is TRBD1 (5 bases). CDR1 is SQVTM and CDR2 is ANQGSEA in the germline V gene. V was cut by 7 bases and J by 4 bases, with 16 bases left in between. The CDR3 is 13 residues long. The CDR3 sequence is CSAKTGRVETQYF. Written as DNA, the CDR3 is TGCAGCGCCAAGACTGGCAGGGTAGAGACCCAGTACTTC.

The chain is built from TRBV9 and TRBJ1-1; D possibly corresponds to TRBD1 (6 bases). CDR1 is SGDLS, CDR2 YYNGEE, per germline. The CDR3 covers 15 residues. With 2 bases removed from V and 2 bases from J, the gap between germline ends came to 13 bases. CDR3 sequence: CASSVHPTGNTEAFF. In DNA, the CDR3 is TGTGCCAGCAGCGTCCACCCGACAGGCAACACTGAAGCTTTCTTT. Combining the CDR3 with reference TRBV9 and TRBJ1-1 gives the whole variable domain DSGVTQTPKHLITATGQRVTLRCSPRSGDLSVYWYQQSLDQGLQFLIQYYNGEERAKGNILERFSAQQFPDLHSELNLSSLELGDSALYFCASSVHPTGNTEAFFGQGTRLTVV.

CDR3 amino acids: CASSLANEQYF. DNA for the CDR3: TGTGCCAGCAGCTTAGCGAACGAGCAGTACTTC. The chain joins TRBV7-9 to TRBJ2-7; D gene ambiguous. V was pared by 0 bases and J by 5 bases, with 2 bases between. Germline loops: CDR1 SEHNR, CDR2 FQNEAQ (reference sequence). The CDR3 covers 11 residues.

This chain uses TRBV29-1 with TRBJ1-2, with unresolved D. Germline lookup yields CDR1 SQVTM and CDR2 ANQGSEA. Trimming pared 4 bases from V and 6 bases from J, leaving 15 bases between. The CDR3 covers 13 residues. The CDR3 spells CSVARDWVNGYTF. DNA of the CDR3: TGCAGCGTTGCGAGGGATTGGGTGAATGGCTACACCTTC.

The chain carries TRBV27 and TRBJ2-2; D is undetermined. Trimming left V 6 bases short and J 4 bases short, with 3 bases between. The length of the CDR3 is 11 residues. CDR1 is MNHEY, CDR2 SMNVEV, per germline (reference sequence). CDR3 nucleotide sequence: TGTGCCAGCAGCCGCACCGGGGAGCTGTTTTTT. It yields the protein CASSRTGELFF.

In its sample, this clone was seen once. DNA for the CDR3: TGTGCCAGCAGTGATTCCGACAGGAGGTACGAGCAGTACTTC. This gives the protein CASSDSDRRYEQYF. The chain is built from TRBV25-1 and TRBJ2-7, with D possibly matching TRBD1 (6 bases). This CDR3 comprises 14 residues. Germline CDR1 reads MGHDK; CDR2 reads SYGVNS. Trimming left V 3 bases short and J 4 bases short, with 13 bases between.

The rearrangement uses TRBV19 and TRBJ1-5; D may be TRBD1 (6 bases). The V and J ends lost 7 bases and 4 bases respectively, with 8 bases between them. The CDR3 totals 12 residues. Germline CDR1 reads LNHDA; CDR2 reads SQIVND (reference sequence). CDR3 in DNA: TGTGCCAGTACGAGGGGGAATCAGCCCCAGCATTTT. It encodes CASTRGNQPQHF.

CDR3 protein: CAAGTEVETQYF. In DNA, the CDR3 is TGTGCCGCGGGGACAGAGGTTGAGACCCAGTACTTC. The chain has TRBV7-9 and TRBJ2-5; tentatively, D is TRBD1 (7 bases). The V gene's germline CDR1 is SEHNR and CDR2 FQNEAQ (reference sequence). This CDR3 has 12 residues. Trimming took 11 bases from V and 5 from J, leaving 15 bases between them.

The CDR3 region has the DNA TGTGCCAGCAGCCCCCGGGGCACTACAGATACGCAGTATTTT. Translation gives CASSPRGTTDTQYF. V is TRBV7-2 and J is TRBJ2-3; TRBD1 or TRBD2 may be the D gene (5 bases each). CDR1 SGHTA and CDR2 FQGNSA come from the germline V gene. Trimming removed 5 bases from V and 3 bases from J, with 12 bases in between. The CDR3 covers 14 residues.

The rearrangement uses TRBV5-6 and TRBJ2-3; 9 bases align to TRBD1. Germline CDR1 reads SGHDT; CDR2 reads YYEEEE. The CDR3 consists of 14 residues. Unmatched junction bases numbered 4, after V lost 4 bases and J lost 4 bases. The CDR3 sequence is CASSLGQGPDTQYF. CDR3 sequence (DNA): TGTGCCAGCAGCCTAGGACAGGGGCCAGATACGCAGTATTTT.

This clone was picked up a small number of times. The gene calls are TRBV7-2 and TRBJ2-7, with 8 positions matching TRBD2. The V gene's germline CDR1 is SGHTA and CDR2 FQGNSA. The V gene end was trimmed by 0 bases and the J gene end by 12 bases; junction bases not matched to a gene: 7. CDR3 size: 13 residues. The CDR3 is CASSLAIQRESYF. The CDR3 DNA reads TGTGCCAGCAGCTTAGCGATACAGCGGGAGTCGTACTTC.

This clone was seen many times. This chain links TRBV28 with TRBJ2-7; D call uncertain. V shed 4 bases and J shed 3 bases, with 16 bases lying between them. Germline CDR1 reads MDHEN; CDR2 reads SYDVKM. CDR3 length equals 15 residues. Written as DNA, the CDR3 is TGTGCCAGCAGTTCAAACACCGGGTCAGGCTACGAGCAGTACTTC. It encodes CASSSNTGSGYEQYF. Drawing the rest from reference TRBV28 and TRBJ2-7, the complete variable domain is DVKVTQSSRYLVKRTGEKVFLECVQDMDHENMFWYRQDPGLGLRLIYFSYDVKMKEKGDIPEGYSVSREKKERFSLILESASTNQTSMYLCASSSNTGSGYEQYFGPGTRLTVT.

This clone has a handful of counts. The chain employs TRBV29-1 and TRBJ1-4; D might be TRBD1 (5 bases). CDR1 and CDR2 from the germline V gene are SQVTM and ANQGSEA. This CDR3 contains 13 residues. V lost 4 bases, J lost 7 bases, and 13 bases lay in between. As DNA, the CDR3 is TGCAGCGTTGGGCGAGGGGACGGTGAAAAACTGTTTTTT. The encoded protein is CSVGRGDGEKLFF.